This T cell receptor beta chain was recovered during a study of T cell repertoires in cytomegalovirus infection. Turning to the study itself: The study used recently identified HLA-C-restricted and well-studied HLA-B-restricted CMV epitopes. Evidence of both CMV infection and a matching HLA type came from public TCR beta signatures. Study-wide findings and caveats: In two of eight donors, the top clonotype was HLA-C-restricted CMV-specific.

This clonotype was picked up many times. Its specificity is not known. TCRdb ran MiXCR on the reads and lists one entry per CDR3 protein. The top ten clones hold roughly 90% of a sample with 40,000 to 60,000 distinct CDR3 sequences, about a fifth of them seen once. The CDR3 is 16 residues long. V gave up 1 base and J gave up 9 bases; unmatched junction bases: 7. Germline V gene data show CDR1 as MDHEN and CDR2 as SYDVKM. The receptor was isolated from a human donor in good health (CMV status not recorded). Some clones in this sample may be carry-over from other donors' samples. The chain uses TRBV28 and TRBJ1-6; 9 bases are a match to TRBD1. Sequences were derived from CD8+ T cells from cultured PBMCs, sampled from culture after CMV antigen stimulation. CDR3 protein: CASSLYTGTGFSPLHF. The CDR3 nucleotides are TGTGCCAGCAGTTTATACACCGGGACAGGGTTTTCACCCCTCCACTTT.